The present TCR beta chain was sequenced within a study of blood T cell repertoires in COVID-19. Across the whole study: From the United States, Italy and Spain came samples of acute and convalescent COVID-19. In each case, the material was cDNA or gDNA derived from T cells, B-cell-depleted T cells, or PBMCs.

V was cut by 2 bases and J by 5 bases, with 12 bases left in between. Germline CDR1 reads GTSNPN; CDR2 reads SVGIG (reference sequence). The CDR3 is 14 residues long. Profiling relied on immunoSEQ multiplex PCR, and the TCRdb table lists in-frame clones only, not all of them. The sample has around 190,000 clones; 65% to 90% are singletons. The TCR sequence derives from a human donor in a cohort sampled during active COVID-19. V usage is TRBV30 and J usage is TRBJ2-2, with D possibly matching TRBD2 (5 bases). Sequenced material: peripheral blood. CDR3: CAWSSSGVTGELFF. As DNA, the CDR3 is TGTGCCTGGAGTTCAAGCGGAGTTACCGGGGAGCTGTTTTTT. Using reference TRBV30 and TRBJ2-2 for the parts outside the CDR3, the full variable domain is SQTIHQWPATLVQPVGSPLSLECTVEGTSNPNLYWYRQAAGRGLQLLFYSVGIGQISSEVPQNLSASRPQDRQFILSSKKLLLSDSGFYLCAWSSSGVTGELFFGEGSRLTVL.